This T cell receptor (beta chain) was retrieved from a study of T cells in Graves' hyperthyroidism and ophthalmopathy. The CDR3 has 10 residues. Looked up from germline, CDR1 is SEHNR and CDR2 is FQNEAQ (reference sequence). Trimming removed 3 bases at V and 8 bases at J, with 4 bases between. This clonotype was counted between two and nine times. The CDR3 regions of TCR beta were amplified from RNA transcripts. Carried out on the TCR CDR3, a first-round RT-PCR used the HTBI primer set. TCRdb reprocessed the multiplex PCR reads via MiXCR and lists one record per CDR3 protein. This table holds about 640,000 distinct CDR3 sequences, less than 25% found once.

This receptor was obtained from a man in his thirties or forties with Graves' ophthalmopathy. The rearrangement joins TRBV7-9 to TRBJ1-2; no definite D call. Sequences were obtained from blood. In nucleotides, the CDR3 is TGTGCCAGCAGCTTGATCGGCTACACCTTC. Translation: CASSLIGYTF.